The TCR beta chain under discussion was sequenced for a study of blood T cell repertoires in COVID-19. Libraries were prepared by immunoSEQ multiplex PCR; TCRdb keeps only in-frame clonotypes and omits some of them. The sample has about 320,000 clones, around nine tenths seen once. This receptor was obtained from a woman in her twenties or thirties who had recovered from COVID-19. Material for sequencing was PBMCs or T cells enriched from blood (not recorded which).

The CDR3 sequence: CASSNRGEGTEAFF. CDR3 coding DNA: TGTGCCAGCAGTAACAGGGGAGAGGGCACTGAAGCTTTCTTT. V gene TRBV7-9 combines with J gene TRBJ1-1, with 7 bases fitting TRBD1. The CDR3 contains 14 residues. J lost 4 bases, V lost 6 bases, and 8 bases had no gene match. Germline V gene data show CDR1 as SEHNR and CDR2 as FQNEAQ (reference sequence).